What follows is one T cell receptor (beta chain) and its context. This record belongs to a study of cytomegalovirus exposure and HLA in healthy donors. With 60 Vbeta and 13 Jbeta primers, the PCR was carried out. Clones were sequenced by immunoSEQ multiplex PCR, and TCRdb holds only the in-frame ones, with some missing. Here the sample spans around 110,000 clones, 75% being singletons. The source of this sequence is a woman aged 18-29 years in good health and CMV-seronegative. The sample comprised PBMCs.

CDR3 coding DNA: TGCGCCAGCAGCTTGCGGCGGGGGGCGGCTACTGAAGCTTTCTTT. Amino acid sequence: CASSLRRGAATEAFF. This chain links TRBV5-1 with TRBJ1-1; D is perhaps TRBD1 (6 bases). The CDR3 loop spans 15 amino acids. Germline assignment: CDR1 SGHRS and CDR2 YFSETQ. The V end lost 1 base, the J end lost 5 bases, and 15 bases lay between the germline ends.